This TCR beta chain was identified during a study of prognosis after radiotherapy for stage I lung cancer. Looking at the study overall: Development of distant metastases after radiotherapy was seen in a handful of patients at a median of 7 months, with no significant progression in some 15.

About this clonotype: One end of the junction fails to match germline, which may point to a read error.

Researchers used two-round multiplex PCR to amplify TCR beta CDR3 starting from genomic DNA. The authors ran first-round PCR with primers specific to each TRBV and TRBJ gene. One entry per CDR3 protein results from TCRdb running MiXCR on the multiplex PCR reads. The repertoire holds 30,000 to 40,000 distinct CDR3 sequences, with about 34% as singletons. The CDR3 loop spans 14 amino acids. The source material was PBMCs, sampled before or after stereotactic body radiation therapy (not recorded which). This receptor was obtained from a donor over 45 with non-small cell lung cancer. J is TRBJ1-5 and V is TRBV12-3 or TRBV12-4; D is ambiguous. The CDR3 loop reads CAGSRPGHRSPQHF. The CDR3, as DNA: TGTGCCGGCAGCCGCCCGGGTCACCGATCGCCCCAGCACTTT.